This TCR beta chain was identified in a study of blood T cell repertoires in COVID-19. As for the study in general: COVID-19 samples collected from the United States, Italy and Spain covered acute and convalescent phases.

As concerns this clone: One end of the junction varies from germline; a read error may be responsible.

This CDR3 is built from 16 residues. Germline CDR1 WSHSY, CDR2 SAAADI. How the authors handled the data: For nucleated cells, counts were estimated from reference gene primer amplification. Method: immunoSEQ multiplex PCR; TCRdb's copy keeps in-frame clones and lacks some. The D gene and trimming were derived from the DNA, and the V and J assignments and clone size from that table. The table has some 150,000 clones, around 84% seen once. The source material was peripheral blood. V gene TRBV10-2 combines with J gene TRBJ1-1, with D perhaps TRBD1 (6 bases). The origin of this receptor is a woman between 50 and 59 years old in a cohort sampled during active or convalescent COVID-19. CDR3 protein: CASSEYSGTRDTEAFF. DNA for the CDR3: TGCGCCAGCAGCGAGTACAGCGGGACACGAGACACTGAAGCTTTCTTT.